Below are 28 T cell receptor beta chains sequenced from a single sample in a study of cytomegalovirus exposure and HLA in healthy donors. Primers for the PCR totalled 60 Vbeta and 13 Jbeta. Profiled with immunoSEQ multiplex PCR; TCRdb holds only in-frame clones, not every one. The sample has roughly 95,000 clones, about 80% seen once. Sequencing was performed on PBMCs. The receptors originated from a man aged 30-40 years in good health and CMV-seropositive.

The rearrangement joins TRBV5-1 to TRBJ1-3; D perhaps matches TRBD1 (5 bases). This CDR3 spans 15 amino acids. Germline CDR1 reads SGHRS; CDR2 reads YFSETQ. The V end lost 4 bases, the J end lost 0 bases, and 11 bases lay between the germline ends. Here the CDR3 reads CASSPGGYSGNTIYF. The CDR3 DNA follows: TGCGCCAGCAGCCCGGGGGGGTACTCTGGAAACACCATATATTTT. Full variable domain (rest looked up from reference TRBV5-1 and TRBJ1-3): KAGVTQTPRYLIKTRGQQVTLSCSPISGHRSVSWYQQTPGQGLQFLFEYFSETQRNKGNFPGRFSGRQFSNSRSEMNVSTLELGDSALYLCASSPGGYSGNTIYFGEGSWLTVV.

The V gene is TRBV28, the J gene TRBJ2-7, with D possibly being TRBD2 (8 bases). The CDR3 has 17 amino acids. V gave up 6 bases and J gave up 5 bases, with 26 bases separating them. Germline V gene sequence: CDR1 MDHEN, CDR2 SYDVKM. For the CDR3, the DNA is TGTGCCAGCAGCGGGGGGGCTGGGACAGTGAAGTCCAACGAGCAGTACTTC. Amino acid sequence: CASSGGAGTVKSNEQYF. The whole variable domain, remainder taken from reference TRBV28 and TRBJ2-7, is DVKVTQSSRYLVKRTGEKVFLECVQDMDHENMFWYRQDPGLGLRLIYFSYDVKMKEKGDIPEGYSVSREKKERFSLILESASTNQTSMYLCASSGGAGTVKSNEQYFGPGTRLTVT.

The chain employs TRBV7-2 and TRBJ2-7, with 13 bases lining up with TRBD2. This CDR3 comprises 13 residues. Germline V gives CDR1 SGHTA, CDR2 FQGNSA. V gave up 8 bases and J gave up 2 bases; unmatched junction bases: 0. The CDR3 region is CASGTSGAYEQYF. CDR3 nucleotide sequence: TGTGCCAGCGGGACTAGCGGGGCCTACGAGCAGTACTTC.

V usage is TRBV6-1 and J usage is TRBJ1-2; 7 positions agree with TRBD1. The CDR3 has 14 amino acids. CDR1 is MNHNS and CDR2 is SASEGT in the germline V gene. The J segment lost 1 base and the V segment lost 5 bases, leaving 4 bases of the junction unmatched. CDR3 amino acids: CASSRDRLNYGYTF. DNA for the CDR3: TGTGCCAGCAGTCGGGACAGACTTAACTATGGCTACACCTTC.

The chain carries TRBV13 and TRBJ1-2; the D gene is possibly TRBD1 (5 bases). Trimming pared 7 bases from V and 1 base from J, leaving 22 bases between. Germline lookup yields CDR1 PRHDT and CDR2 FYEKMQ (reference sequence). CDR3 length: 17 amino acids. CDR3 bases: TGTGCCAGCACTACGGGGACTCCGGGACTAATTAACTATGGCTACACCTTC. Translated: CASTTGTPGLINYGYTF.

This clone occurred a few times. The chain is built from TRBV18 and TRBJ2-3, with D perhaps TRBD2 (6 bases). CDR3 length: 14 amino acids. Germline CDR1 is KGHSH and CDR2 is LQKENI. V was pared by 1 base and J by 5 bases, with 10 bases between. The CDR3, as DNA: TGTGCCAGCTCACCACGGGAGGCAGGAGATACGCAGTATTTT. Amino acids: CASSPREAGDTQYF.

Points on this clone: The junction departs from the called germline gene at one end, perhaps through a read error. The chain carries TRBV7-9 and TRBJ1-1; D is perhaps TRBD1 (6 bases). This CDR3 region has 16 residues. Germline V gives CDR1 SEHNR, CDR2 FQNEAQ (reference sequence). This CDR3 reads CSSSFLPGEGNTEAFF. As DNA, the CDR3 is TGTTCCAGCAGCTTTCTTCCAGGGGAGGGAAACACTGAAGCTTTCTTT.

This chain connects TRBV19 to TRBJ2-1; TRBD1 matches at 12 bases. J was trimmed by 8 bases and V by 4 bases; bases with no gene match: 9. From germline, CDR1 is LNHDA and CDR2 SQIVND (reference sequence). The CDR3 covers 16 residues. The CDR3 DNA is TGTGCCAGTAGTAGAGGCCGGGACAGGGGGCTTGATGAGCAGTTCTTC. Translating it yields CASSRGRDRGLDEQFF.

The CDR3 DNA is TGCGCCAGCAGCTTGGGGGGCGCGGGCAATCAGCCCCAGCATTTT. Its protein is CASSLGGAGNQPQHF. The chain uses TRBV5-1 and TRBJ1-5; a weak D match, TRBD1 (5 bases). The CDR3 is 15 residues long. The germline V gene has CDR1 SGHRS and CDR2 YFSETQ. V dropped 0 bases and J dropped 2 bases, with 9 bases sitting between them.

This clone was detected only a few times. The chain carries TRBV25-1 and TRBJ2-7; 7 bases match TRBD1. Trimming cost V 6 bases and J 3 bases; bases outside gene matches: 8. CDR1 and CDR2 from the germline V gene are MGHDK and SYGVNS. This CDR3 is built from 14 residues. CDR3 coding DNA: TGTGCCAGCAGAGGGACAGCCAACCTCTACGAGCAGTACTTC. It specifies CASRGTANLYEQYF.

This clone was observed once. This sequence joins TRBV7-2 and TRBJ1-1, with D hard to call. Per germline, CDR1 SGHTA and CDR2 FQGNSA. V lost 2 bases to trimming and J lost 0 bases, with 10 bases between them. This CDR3 has 15 amino acids. DNA for the CDR3: TGTGCCAGCAGCTTAACACTACGAATGAACACTGAAGCTTTCTTT. Translation: CASSLTLRMNTEAFF.

This clone was recorded once. The chain joins TRBV5-4 to TRBJ2-2; D gene unclear. Germline V gene sequence: CDR1 SGHNT, CDR2 YYREEE (reference sequence). With 4 bases removed from V and 4 bases from J, the gap between germline ends came to 17 bases. CDR3 length: 16 residues. CDR3 protein: CASSQSPHSSTGELFF. The CDR3 nucleotides read TGTGCCAGCAGCCAATCGCCGCATTCTAGCACCGGGGAGCTGTTTTTT.

This clone was detected once. J is TRBJ2-1 and V is TRBV5-6, with D possibly matching TRBD2 (5 bases). This CDR3 spans 15 amino acids. Germline CDR1 and CDR2: SGHDT and YYEEEE. Trimming left V 0 bases short and J 7 bases short, with 14 bases between. CDR3 in amino acids: CASSLEYWLANEQFF. DNA for the CDR3: TGTGCCAGCAGCTTGGAATATTGGCTAGCAAATGAGCAGTTCTTC.

The chain couples TRBV19 to TRBJ1-5; a possible D gene is TRBD1 (5 bases). This CDR3 is 16 amino acids long. V shed 5 bases and J shed 3 bases, with 17 bases lying between them. CDR1 and CDR2 from the germline V gene are LNHDA and SQIVND (reference sequence). CDR3 nucleotides: TGTGCCAGTAGTTCAGGGACTGATCGAAACAATCAGCCCCAGCATTTT. Translated: CASSSGTDRNNQPQHF.

V and J are TRBV28 and TRBJ2-2, with D hard to call. Germline values: CDR1 MDHEN, CDR2 SYDVKM. V dropped 2 bases and J dropped 4 bases, with 8 bases sitting between them. The CDR3 is 14 residues long. Here the CDR3 reads CASSLRRFTGELFF. The DNA for the CDR3 is TGTGCCAGCAGTTTAAGGCGGTTCACCGGGGAGCTGTTTTTT.

This chain connects TRBV11-3 to TRBJ2-1; 9 bases are a match to TRBD2. The V gene end was trimmed by 1 base and the J gene end by 3 bases; junction bases not matched to a gene: 10. CDR1 SGHNT and CDR2 YENEEA come from the germline V gene. This CDR3 region has 18 residues. CDR3 residues: CASSLGPWPREGYNEQFF. In DNA form, the CDR3 reads TGTGCCAGCAGCTTAGGGCCCTGGCCGCGGGAGGGCTACAATGAGCAGTTCTTC.

This clone showed up just a few times. The V and J genes are TRBV7-2 and TRBJ1-2, with D unclear. This CDR3 contains 13 residues. V was shortened by 1 base and J by 4 bases, with 7 bases between the two germline ends. CDR1 and CDR2 (germline): SGHTA, FQGNSA. This CDR3 is CASSLERGYGYTF. DNA for the CDR3: TGTGCCAGCAGCTTAGAACGGGGCTATGGCTACACCTTC.

This clone appeared a few times. This chain's CDR3 is CAWSSGRSGQPQHF. In DNA form, the CDR3 reads TGTGCCTGGAGTTCAGGGAGGTCGGGTCAGCCCCAGCATTTT. The J gene is TRBJ1-5, the V gene TRBV30, with a tentative D call TRBD1 (5 bases). This CDR3 contains 14 residues. Per germline, CDR1 GTSNPN and CDR2 SVGIG (reference sequence). V was shortened by 2 bases and J by 6 bases, with 14 bases between the two germline ends.

The chain has TRBV29-1 and TRBJ1-1, with a weak D call TRBD1 (6 bases). There are 14 residues in the CDR3. The germline gives CDR1 SQVTM, CDR2 ANQGSEA. Trimming left V 6 bases short and J 1 base short, with 15 bases between. Written as DNA, the CDR3 is TGCAGCGTCGTTACCGGGACAACGAACACTGAAGCTTTCTTT. The encoded protein is CSVVTGTTNTEAFF.

The chain employs TRBV7-2 and TRBJ1-5; no clear D. In germline, CDR1 is SGHTA, CDR2 FQGNSA. The CDR3 is 14 amino acids. Between the trimmed V and J ends, which lost 3 bases and 4 bases, there was a span of 10 bases. CDR3 bases: TGTGCCAGCAGCTTTGGAGGAGCTAATCAGCCCCAGCATTTT. Translating gives CASSFGGANQPQHF.

This chain connects TRBV30 to TRBJ2-2, with D perhaps TRBD2 (5 bases). Germline V CDR1 and CDR2: GTSNPN, SVGIG (reference sequence). This CDR3 is 16 amino acids long. The V end lost 5 bases, the J end lost 0 bases, and 16 bases lay between the germline ends. CDR3 DNA: TGTGCCTGGGCGGATCGAGGGCGGACGAACACCGGGGAGCTGTTTTTT. Amino acid sequence: CAWADRGRTNTGELFF.

The gene calls are TRBV5-1 and TRBJ2-5, with 7 bases that match TRBD2. The CDR3 totals 12 residues. The V segment lost 4 bases and the J segment 5 bases; nucleotides outside the gene matches: 2. Germline values: CDR1 SGHRS, CDR2 YFSETQ. The CDR3 DNA follows: TGCGCCAGCAGCAGGACTAGTGAGACCCAGTACTTC. This translates into CASSRTSETQYF.

For this clone: An end of the junction does not agree with germline; a read error may underlie this. The chain joins TRBV5-8 to TRBJ2-7, with TRBD1 matching over 8 bases. Germline CDR1 is SGHTS and CDR2 is YDEGEE. The CDR3 extends over 17 amino acids. The DNA of the CDR3 is TGTGCCAACAGCCAAAAAAAAGGACAGGGTTTAACCTACGAGCAGTACTTC. Translated, it gives CANSQKKGQGLTYEQYF.

V is TRBV5-1 and J is TRBJ1-3; 8 positions agree with TRBD1. Trimming took 1 base from V and 6 from J; bases not matched to a gene: 3. Germline V gives CDR1 SGHRS, CDR2 YFSETQ. The CDR3 is made up of 14 amino acids. CDR3 sequence reads: CASSLTQGANTIYF. The DNA of the CDR3 is TGCGCCAGCAGCTTGACCCAGGGGGCAAACACCATATATTTT.

The rearrangement links TRBV18 to TRBJ2-1; D perhaps matches TRBD1 (5 bases). Germline V CDR1 and CDR2: KGHSH, LQKENI. V was clipped by 3 bases and J by 1 base, with 10 bases between them. The CDR3 is 15 residues long. CDR3 loop: CASSPLGQSYNEQFF. The DNA for the CDR3 is TGTGCCAGCTCACCTTTGGGGCAGTCCTACAATGAGCAGTTCTTC.

The gene calls are TRBV19 and TRBJ1-2, with 7 positions matching TRBD1. V trimming: 4 bases; J trimming: 6 bases; junction bases outside the gene matches: 8. The CDR3 length is 14 residues. The V gene's germline CDR1 is LNHDA and CDR2 SQIVND (reference sequence). The CDR3 bases are TGTGCCAGTAGTACCCCCGGGACAGTTAATGGCTACACCTTC. Residues: CASSTPGTVNGYTF. Full variable domain (outside the CDR3, taken from reference TRBV19 and TRBJ1-2): DGGITQSPKYLFRKEGQNVTLSCEQNLNHDAMYWYRQDPGQGLRLIYYSQIVNDFQKGDIAEGYSVSREKKESFPLTVTSAQKNPTAFYLCASSTPGTVNGYTFGSGTRLTVV.

The rearrangement joins TRBV5-1 to TRBJ2-5; D may be TRBD1 (6 bases). This CDR3 has 14 residues. V lost 3 bases to trimming and J lost 3 bases, with 12 bases between them. CDR1 SGHRS and CDR2 YFSETQ come from the germline V gene. CDR3 loop: CASSSSGVKETQYF. The CDR3 region has the DNA TGCGCCAGCAGCTCTTCAGGGGTCAAAGAGACCCAGTACTTC.

The chain joins TRBV7-2 to TRBJ1-2; D might be TRBD1 (5 bases). V lost 1 base to trimming and J lost 5 bases, with 14 bases between them. The CDR3 consists of 15 residues. Germline-derived CDR1 and CDR2 are SGHTA and FQGNSA. This chain's CDR3 is CASSLVLAGMYGYTF. For the CDR3, the DNA is TGTGCCAGCAGCTTAGTTCTCGCAGGGATGTATGGCTACACCTTC.